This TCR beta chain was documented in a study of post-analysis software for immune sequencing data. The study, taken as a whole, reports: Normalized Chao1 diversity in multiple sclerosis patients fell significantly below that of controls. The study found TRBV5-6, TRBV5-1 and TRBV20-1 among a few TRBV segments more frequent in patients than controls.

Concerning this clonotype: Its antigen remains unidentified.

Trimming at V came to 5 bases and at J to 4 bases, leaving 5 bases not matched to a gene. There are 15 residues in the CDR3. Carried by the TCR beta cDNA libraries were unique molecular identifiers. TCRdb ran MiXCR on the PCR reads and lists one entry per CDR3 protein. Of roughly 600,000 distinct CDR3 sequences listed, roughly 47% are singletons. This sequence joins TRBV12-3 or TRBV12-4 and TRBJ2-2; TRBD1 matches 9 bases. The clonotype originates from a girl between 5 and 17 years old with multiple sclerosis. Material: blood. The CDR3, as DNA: TGTGCCAGCAGTGACAGGGGGATCTTCACCGGGGAGCTGTTTTTT. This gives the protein CASSDRGIFTGELFF.